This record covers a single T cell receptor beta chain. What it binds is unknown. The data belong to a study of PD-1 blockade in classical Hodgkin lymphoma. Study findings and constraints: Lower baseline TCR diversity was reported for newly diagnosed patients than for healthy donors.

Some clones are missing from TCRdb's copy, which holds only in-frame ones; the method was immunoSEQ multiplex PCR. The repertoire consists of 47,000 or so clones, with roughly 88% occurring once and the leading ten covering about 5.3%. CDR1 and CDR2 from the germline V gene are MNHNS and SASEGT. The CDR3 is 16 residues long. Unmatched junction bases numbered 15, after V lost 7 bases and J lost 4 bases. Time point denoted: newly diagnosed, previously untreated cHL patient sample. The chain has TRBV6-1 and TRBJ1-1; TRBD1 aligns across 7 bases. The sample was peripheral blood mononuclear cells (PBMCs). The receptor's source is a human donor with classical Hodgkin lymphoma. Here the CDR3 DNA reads TGTGCCAGCATTGACCATACAGGGGCCACCCGCACTGAAGCTTTCTTT. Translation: CASIDHTGATRTEAFF.